These 18 T cell receptor beta chains were all obtained from the same sample, sequenced in a study of T-cell reconstitution after alpha-beta-depleted transplantation in children. Preparation of the TCRbeta library used unique molecular identifiers. TCRdb reanalysed the PCR reads using MiXCR and keeps one entry per CDR3 protein. The table records more than 200,000 distinct CDR3 sequences, roughly a quarter of them present only once. The sequencing here drew on PBMCs, taken before TCRalphabeta/CD19-depleted stem cell transplant. Receptors were obtained from a girl aged 2 to 9 with Fanconi anemia, due to receive a stem cell transplant.

This clonotype was counted between two and nine times. The chain combines TRBV13 with TRBJ2-5; 13 bases align to TRBD2. The CDR3 consists of 18 residues. Per germline, CDR1 PRHDT and CDR2 FYEKMQ (reference sequence). After removal of 5 bases from V and 3 bases from J, the junction contained 12 bases not matched to a gene. The chain's CDR3 is CASSLTPGLAGLEETQYF. The CDR3 coding sequence is TGTGCCAGCAGCCTAACCCCGGGACTAGCGGGGCTTGAAGAGACCCAGTACTTC. Full variable domain (missing parts from reference TRBV13 and TRBJ2-5): AAGVIQSPRHLIKEKRETATLKCYPIPRHDTVYWYQQGPGQDPQFLISFYEKMQSDKGSIPDRFSAQQFSDYHSELNMSSLELGDSALYFCASSLTPGLAGLEETQYFGPGTRLLVL.

The table lists this clonotype with a few counts. The chain employs TRBV12-3 or TRBV12-4 and TRBJ2-7, with 14 bases identical to TRBD2. Trimming removed 7 bases from V and 3 bases from J; junction bases left unmatched: 5. The CDR3 contains 15 residues. The CDR3 DNA reads TGTGCCAGCACCGACGGGACTAGCGGGAGCTACGAGCAGTACTTC. Protein product: CASTDGTSGSYEQYF.

This clonotype showed up many times. V is TRBV20-1 and J is TRBJ2-5; the D gene is possibly TRBD2 (6 bases). V lost 1 base and J 5 bases, leaving 17 bases between the germline ends. The CDR3 extends over 15 amino acids. Germline CDR1 is DFQATT and CDR2 is SNEGSKA (reference sequence). CDR3 loop: CSARVWSVAGETQYF. The CDR3, as DNA: TGCAGTGCTAGAGTCTGGTCAGTGGCGGGGGAGACCCAGTACTTC.

The gene calls are TRBV20-1 and TRBJ2-7, with 7 bases aligning to TRBD1. Germline-derived CDR1 and CDR2 are DFQATT and SNEGSKA (reference sequence). This CDR3 region has 16 residues. Trimming cost V 2 bases and J 6 bases; bases outside gene matches: 16. Here the CDR3 DNA reads TGCAGTGCTAGACCCACCCCACCCAGGGGGTATGGCGAGCAGTACTTC. Its protein is CSARPTPPRGYGEQYF.

This clonotype was observed at least ten times. This chain joins TRBV10-3 and TRBJ2-7; TRBD2 agrees at 10 bases. Germline lookup yields CDR1 ENHRY and CDR2 SYGVKD. This CDR3 is 16 amino acids long. V gave up 4 bases and J gave up 4 bases; unmatched junction bases: 10. The CDR3 protein is CAISAVGAGGPYEQYF. In DNA form, the CDR3 reads TGTGCCATCAGTGCAGTGGGAGCGGGGGGGCCTTACGAGCAGTACTTC.

This sequence joins TRBV4-1 and TRBJ2-1; 9 bases align to TRBD1. V shed 0 bases and J 9 bases; nucleotides not matched to a gene: 6. CDR1 is MGHRA and CDR2 is YSYEKL in the germline V gene. This CDR3 contains 15 residues. CDR3 protein: CASSQEAQGAFEQFF. The CDR3 DNA reads TGCGCCAGCAGCCAAGAAGCACAGGGGGCCTTTGAGCAGTTCTTC.

This clonotype appeared many times. CDR3 sequence (DNA): TGTGCCAGCAGCGTGTCTAGCGGGGGGATCCCCTACAATGAGCAGTTCTTC. Translation gives CASSVSSGGIPYNEQFF. This sequence joins TRBV7-3 and TRBJ2-1; 11 nucleotides align to TRBD2. With 5 bases clipped from V and 2 bases from J, the junction kept 8 bases outside the gene matches. The CDR3 has 17 amino acids. CDR1 is SGHTA and CDR2 is FQGTGA in the germline V gene. Variable domain in full (rest from reference TRBV7-3 and TRBJ2-1): GAGVSQTPSNKVTEKGKYVELRCDPISGHTALYWYRQSLGQGPEFLIYFQGTGAADDSGLPNDRFFAVRPEGSVSTLKIQRTERGDSAVYLCASSVSSGGIPYNEQFFGPGTRLTVL.

This clonotype has a single count. The chain employs TRBV6-5 and TRBJ2-5; the D gene is possibly TRBD2 (6 bases). This CDR3 region has 14 residues. The V gene's germline CDR1 is MNHEY and CDR2 SVGAGI. V lost 2 bases and J lost 5, with 12 bases in between. The CDR3, as DNA: TGTGCCAGCAGTTACAATTCCGGGGGTGAGACCCAGTACTTC. Translated: CASSYNSGGETQYF.

The chain carries TRBV5-1 and TRBJ2-3; a weak D match, TRBD1 (5 bases). CDR1 and CDR2 (germline): SGHRS, YFSETQ. This CDR3 has 16 residues. V dropped 2 bases and J dropped 2 bases, with 15 bases sitting between them. CDR3 sequence (DNA): TGCGCCAGCAGCTTTTCGACTGACAGTTACACAGATACGCAGTATTTT. This translates into CASSFSTDSYTDTQYF.

The rearrangement joins TRBV7-8 to TRBJ2-7; 9 bases map to TRBD2. V lost 5 bases to trimming and J lost 2 bases; unmatched junction nucleotides: 13. Germline-derived CDR1 and CDR2 are SGHVS and FQNEAQ. CDR3 size: 17 residues. The CDR3 here is CASSPQRVAGVPYEQYF. DNA of the CDR3: TGTGCCAGCAGCCCCCAGCGGGTAGCGGGAGTGCCCTACGAGCAGTACTTC.

This clonotype has at least ten counts. The chain employs TRBV28 and TRBJ2-1, with D unresolved. This CDR3 region has 15 residues. The V gene's germline CDR1 is MDHEN and CDR2 SYDVKM. The V gene lost 5 bases and the J gene lost 0 bases, with 11 bases spanning the gap. CDR3 in amino acids: CASSPQDLSYNEQFF. Here the CDR3 DNA reads TGTGCCAGCAGTCCCCAGGACCTCTCCTACAATGAGCAGTTCTTC.

This clonotype was seen many times. V usage is TRBV20-1 and J usage is TRBJ2-5, with 10 bases that match TRBD2. CDR3 length: 17 amino acids. The J segment lost 4 bases and the V segment lost 0 bases, leaving 11 bases of the junction unmatched. Germline CDR1 DFQATT, CDR2 SNEGSKA (reference sequence). The CDR3 sequence is CSARDPSGGQPGETQYF. CDR3 nucleotides: TGCAGTGCTAGAGATCCTAGCGGGGGCCAGCCGGGAGAGACCCAGTACTTC.

The chain recombines TRBV20-1 with TRBJ2-3; TRBD2 aligns across 8 bases. CDR1 and CDR2 (germline): DFQATT, SNEGSKA (reference sequence). V lost 6 bases, J lost 6 bases, and 14 bases stayed unmatched. The CDR3 is made up of 15 amino acids. The CDR3 region is CSAHKGAGVSDTQYF. CDR3 in DNA: TGCAGTGCCCACAAAGGAGCGGGGGTCTCGGATACGCAGTATTTT.

The rearrangement links TRBV29-1 to TRBJ2-7; no firm D call. CDR3 length equals 11 residues. Trimming shortened V by 7 bases and J by 0 bases, and 7 bases separated the two germline ends. Germline lookup yields CDR1 SQVTM and CDR2 ANQGSEA. CDR3 coding DNA: TGCAGCGCTAAGTTCTCCTACGAGCAGTACTTC. Encoded protein: CSAKFSYEQYF.

This clonotype was detected ten times or more. CDR3 nucleotides: TGCAGCGTTGGCCGCGGACTAGCGGGAGGACATGAGCAGTTCTTC. Protein product: CSVGRGLAGGHEQFF. This chain connects TRBV29-1 to TRBJ2-1; 14 bases map to TRBD2. There are 15 residues in the CDR3. CDR1 is SQVTM, CDR2 ANQGSEA, per germline. V lost 4 bases and J lost 8; bases outside the gene matches: 7.

CDR3: CASSLTGTSGSYEQYF. The CDR3 region has the DNA TGTGCCAGCAGCTTAACCGGGACTAGCGGCTCCTACGAGCAGTACTTC. This rearrangement joins TRBV7-2 to TRBJ2-7; 11 nucleotides align to TRBD2. CDR1 is SGHTA and CDR2 is FQGNSA in the germline V gene. The CDR3 contains 16 residues. Trimming at V came to 2 bases and at J to 0 bases, leaving 3 bases not matched to a gene.

This clonotype was seen ten or more times. The chain joins TRBV7-2 to TRBJ2-7; no firm D call. V shed 2 bases and J shed 3 bases, with 8 bases lying between them. There are 13 residues in the CDR3. Germline CDR1 and CDR2: SGHTA and FQGNSA. The CDR3 bases are TGTGCCAGCAGCTTAACCTGGTACTACGAGCAGTACTTC. Translated: CASSLTWYYEQYF.

At least ten counts were recorded for this clonotype. The gene calls are TRBV25-1 and TRBJ2-1; D unclear. The CDR3 extends over 15 amino acids. Germline lookup yields CDR1 MGHDK and CDR2 SYGVNS. Trimming took 8 bases from V and 4 from J, leaving 18 bases between them. For the CDR3, the DNA is TGTGCCAGCCAAGGCCGGGCAGAACTATACAATGAGCAGTTCTTC. It encodes CASQGRAELYNEQFF.